The text below deals with one T cell receptor (beta chain). The data were obtained in a study of blood T cell repertoires in COVID-19. Overall study context: From the United States, Italy and Spain came samples of acute and convalescent COVID-19.

The CDR3 has 15 amino acids. Germline trimming cut 5 bases from V and 3 bases from J; bases unmatched to any gene: 4. Germline assignment: CDR1 MNHEY and CDR2 SVGEGT. As originally analysed: The assay estimated nucleated cells by amplifying reference gene primers. Profiled with immunoSEQ multiplex PCR; TCRdb holds only in-frame clones, not every one. The V and J calls and clone size are taken from that table; D and trimming were inferred from the DNA. The sample has under 400,000 clones; around nine tenths are singletons. The rearrangement joins TRBV6-2 or TRBV6-3 to TRBJ1-3; 10 bases line up with TRBD1. Sequencing was done on a sample of PBMCs or T cells enriched from blood (not recorded which). This sequence originates from a woman aged 25 to 45 who had been exposed to COVID-19. The CDR3 sequence is CASSPGQGIGNTIYF. The CDR3 DNA follows: TGTGCCAGCAGTCCGGGACAGGGGATTGGAAACACCATATATTTT.